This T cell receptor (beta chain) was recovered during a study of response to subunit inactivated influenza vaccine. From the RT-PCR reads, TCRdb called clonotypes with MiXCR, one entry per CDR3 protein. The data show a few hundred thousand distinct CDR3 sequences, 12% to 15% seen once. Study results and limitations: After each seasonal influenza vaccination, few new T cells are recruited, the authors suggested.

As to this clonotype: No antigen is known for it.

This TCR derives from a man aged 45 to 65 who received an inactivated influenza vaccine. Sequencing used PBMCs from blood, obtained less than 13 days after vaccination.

The CDR3 DNA sequence: TGTGCCAGCAGCTTAGCGGGGACCCGCACAGATACGCAGTATTTT. Translation: CASSLAGTRTDTQYF. The J gene is TRBJ2-3, the V gene TRBV7-9; perhaps D is TRBD1 or TRBD2 (5 bases each). CDR3 size: 15 residues. Germline V lookup: CDR1 SEHNR, CDR2 FQNEAQ (reference sequence). V was cut by 0 bases and J by 1 base, with 8 bases left in between.